The clone carrying this T cell receptor beta chain was counted ten times or more. Its antigen is not known. The data originate from a study of early T cells in non-severe SARS-CoV-2 infection. Study details: Chains stayed unpaired after sequencing of bulk RNA from unsorted whole blood. General study results and limits: VDJdb-based annotation leaned toward anti-spike CD8 responses and missed private and CD4 specificities.

Unique molecular identifiers were attached to individual cDNA molecules. TCRdb fed the 5' RACE reads into MiXCR, producing one record per CDR3 protein. The table includes tens of thousands of distinct CDR3 sequences, 8.5% to 10% detected once. CDR1 is SQVTM and CDR2 is ANQGSEA in the germline V gene. CDR3 size: 15 residues. With 3 bases clipped from V and 8 bases from J, the junction kept 9 bases outside the gene matches. Material for sequencing was whole blood. This receptor was identified in an adult who was a healthcare worker with PCR-confirmed SARS-CoV-2 infection or an uninfected control (not recorded which). The rearrangement joins TRBV29-1 to TRBJ2-1, with TRBD2 matching over 11 bases. CDR3 DNA: TGCAGCGTTGAGAAGCCACTAGCGGGAGTCGATGAGCAGTTCTTC. This encodes CSVEKPLAGVDEQFF.